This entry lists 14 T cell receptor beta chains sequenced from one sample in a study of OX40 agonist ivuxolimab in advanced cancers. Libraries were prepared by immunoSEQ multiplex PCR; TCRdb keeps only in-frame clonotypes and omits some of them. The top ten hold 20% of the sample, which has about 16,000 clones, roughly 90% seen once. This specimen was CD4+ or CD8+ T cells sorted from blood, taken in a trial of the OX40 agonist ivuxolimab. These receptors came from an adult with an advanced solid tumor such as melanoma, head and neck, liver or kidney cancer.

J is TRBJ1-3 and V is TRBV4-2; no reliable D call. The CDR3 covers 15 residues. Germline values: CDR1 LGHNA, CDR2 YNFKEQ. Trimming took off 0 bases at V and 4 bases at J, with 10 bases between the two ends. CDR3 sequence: CASSQDVSGGNTIYF. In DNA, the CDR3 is TGTGCCAGCAGCCAAGACGTCAGCGGAGGAAACACCATATATTTT.

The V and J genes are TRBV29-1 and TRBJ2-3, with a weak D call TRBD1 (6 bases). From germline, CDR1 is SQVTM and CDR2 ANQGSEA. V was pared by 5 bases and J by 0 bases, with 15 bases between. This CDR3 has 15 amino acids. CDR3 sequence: CSVSGGGSSTDTQYF. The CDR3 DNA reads TGCAGCGTTTCTGGGGGCGGATCTAGCACAGATACGCAGTATTTT.

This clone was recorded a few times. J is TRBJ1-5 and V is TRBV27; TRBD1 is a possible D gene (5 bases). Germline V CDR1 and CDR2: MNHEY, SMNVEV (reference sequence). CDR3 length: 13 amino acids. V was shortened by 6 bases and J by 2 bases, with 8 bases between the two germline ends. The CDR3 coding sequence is TGTGCCAGCAGCCCCAGGGGCAATCAGCCCCAGCATTTT. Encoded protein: CASSPRGNQPQHF.

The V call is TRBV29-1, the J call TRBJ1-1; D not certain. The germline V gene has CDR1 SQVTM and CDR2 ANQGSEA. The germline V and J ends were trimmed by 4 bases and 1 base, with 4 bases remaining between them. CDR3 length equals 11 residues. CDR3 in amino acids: CSVAANTEAFF. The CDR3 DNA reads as TGCAGCGTTGCCGCGAACACTGAAGCTTTCTTT.

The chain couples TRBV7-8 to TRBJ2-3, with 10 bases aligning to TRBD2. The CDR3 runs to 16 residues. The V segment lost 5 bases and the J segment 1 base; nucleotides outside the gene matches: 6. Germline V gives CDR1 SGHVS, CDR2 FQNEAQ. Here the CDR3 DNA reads TGTGCCAGCAGCCTGTGGACTAGCGGAGGCACAGATACGCAGTATTTT. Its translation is CASSLWTSGGTDTQYF.

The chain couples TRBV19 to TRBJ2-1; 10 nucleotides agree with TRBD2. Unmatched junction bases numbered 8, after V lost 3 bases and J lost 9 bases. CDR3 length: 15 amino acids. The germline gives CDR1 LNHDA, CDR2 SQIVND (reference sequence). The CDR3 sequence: CASSIGASGGGEQFF. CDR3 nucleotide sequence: TGTGCCAGTAGTATTGGGGCTAGCGGGGGTGGTGAGCAGTTCTTC.

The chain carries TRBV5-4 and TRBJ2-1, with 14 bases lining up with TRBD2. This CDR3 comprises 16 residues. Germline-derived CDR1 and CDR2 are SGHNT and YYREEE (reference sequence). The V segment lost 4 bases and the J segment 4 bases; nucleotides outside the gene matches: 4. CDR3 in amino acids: CASSPGTSGSYNEQFF. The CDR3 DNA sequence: TGTGCCAGCAGCCCCGGGACTAGCGGGAGTTACAATGAGCAGTTCTTC.

CDR3: CASSYDREYEQYF. The CDR3 coding sequence is TGTGCCAGCAGTTACGACAGGGAGTACGAGCAGTACTTC. V is TRBV6-5 and J is TRBJ2-7; TRBD1 matches 7 bases. Germline-derived CDR1 and CDR2 are MNHEY and SVGAGI. The junction had 2 bases not matched to a gene; V was cut back by 2 bases and J by 4 bases. CDR3 length: 13 residues.

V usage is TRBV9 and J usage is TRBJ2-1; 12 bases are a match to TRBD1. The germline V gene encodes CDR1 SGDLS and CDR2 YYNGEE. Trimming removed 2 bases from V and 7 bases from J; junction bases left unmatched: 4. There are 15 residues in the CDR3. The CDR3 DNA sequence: TGTGCCAGCAGCGTGGGGACAGGGGGCGCGAATGAGCAGTTCTTC. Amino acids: CASSVGTGGANEQFF.

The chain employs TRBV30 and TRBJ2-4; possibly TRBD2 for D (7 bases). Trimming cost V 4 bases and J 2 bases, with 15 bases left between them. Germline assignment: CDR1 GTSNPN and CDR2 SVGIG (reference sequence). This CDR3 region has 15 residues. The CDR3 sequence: CAWIERGGPKNIQYF. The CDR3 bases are TGTGCCTGGATCGAAAGGGGGGGGCCCAAAAACATTCAGTACTTC.

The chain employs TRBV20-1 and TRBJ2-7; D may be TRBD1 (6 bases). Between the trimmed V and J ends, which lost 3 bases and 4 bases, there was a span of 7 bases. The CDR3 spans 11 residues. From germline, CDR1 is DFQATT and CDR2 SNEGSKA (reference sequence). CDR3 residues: CSASRGYEQYF. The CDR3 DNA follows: TGCAGTGCTAGCAGGGGTTACGAGCAGTACTTC.

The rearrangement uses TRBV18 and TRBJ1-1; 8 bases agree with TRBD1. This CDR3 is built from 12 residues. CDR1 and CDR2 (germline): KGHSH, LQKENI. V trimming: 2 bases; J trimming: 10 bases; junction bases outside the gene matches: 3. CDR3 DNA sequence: TGTGCCAGCTCACCAGGGACAGGCACAGCTTTCTTT. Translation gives CASSPGTGTAFF.

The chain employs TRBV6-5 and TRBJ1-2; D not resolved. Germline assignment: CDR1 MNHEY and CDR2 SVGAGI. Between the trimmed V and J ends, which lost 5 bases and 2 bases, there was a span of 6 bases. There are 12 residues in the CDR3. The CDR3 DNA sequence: TGTGCCAGCAGTAGAACCAACTATGGCTACACCTTC. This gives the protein CASSRTNYGYTF.

DNA of the CDR3: TGTGCCAGCAGTGAACCGACTAGCGGGACTGCGAACACCGGGGAGCTGTTTTTT. It translates to CASSEPTSGTANTGELFF. The rearrangement joins TRBV2 to TRBJ2-2; 11 bases match TRBD2. Germline V lookup: CDR1 SNHLY, CDR2 FYNNEI. Trimming removed 2 bases from V and 0 bases from J; junction bases left unmatched: 5. The CDR3 has 18 residues.